This T cell receptor beta chain was sequenced during a study of metastatic and nonmetastatic thyroid tumors. About the study: Thyroid patients, malignant and benign, had repertoires compared across blood and tumor or nodule tissue. Study-wide results and limits: Significantly higher TCR beta diversity was reportedly seen in malignant thyroid tumors than benign nodules, in blood and tumor.

This clone was seen only a few times. Its antigen is still unknown. Thyroid surgery was preceded by no treatment in any patient. Original handling: It was from CDR3 differences across clinicopathological groups that a distant-metastasis classifier for papillary thyroid cancer was built. TCRdb reassembled clones from the PCR reads with MiXCR. The V and J calls and clone size are TCRdb's, not the authors'. The profile shows about 4,200 clones, roughly a third of them singletons. The V gene's germline CDR1 is SGHTA and CDR2 FQGTGA. The CDR3 totals 14 residues. Trimming at V came to 2 bases and at J to 7 bases, leaving 2 bases not matched to a gene.

This clonotype was obtained from a female donor with papillary thyroid cancer or a benign thyroid nodule (not recorded which). Some clones in this sample may be carry-over from other donors' samples. The chain recombines TRBV7-3 with TRBJ1-2; 12 bases fit TRBD1. The sample consisted of adjacent normal tissue. CDR3: CASSLGTGGFGYTF. Here the CDR3 DNA reads TGTGCCAGCAGCTTAGGGACAGGGGGCTTTGGCTACACCTTC.